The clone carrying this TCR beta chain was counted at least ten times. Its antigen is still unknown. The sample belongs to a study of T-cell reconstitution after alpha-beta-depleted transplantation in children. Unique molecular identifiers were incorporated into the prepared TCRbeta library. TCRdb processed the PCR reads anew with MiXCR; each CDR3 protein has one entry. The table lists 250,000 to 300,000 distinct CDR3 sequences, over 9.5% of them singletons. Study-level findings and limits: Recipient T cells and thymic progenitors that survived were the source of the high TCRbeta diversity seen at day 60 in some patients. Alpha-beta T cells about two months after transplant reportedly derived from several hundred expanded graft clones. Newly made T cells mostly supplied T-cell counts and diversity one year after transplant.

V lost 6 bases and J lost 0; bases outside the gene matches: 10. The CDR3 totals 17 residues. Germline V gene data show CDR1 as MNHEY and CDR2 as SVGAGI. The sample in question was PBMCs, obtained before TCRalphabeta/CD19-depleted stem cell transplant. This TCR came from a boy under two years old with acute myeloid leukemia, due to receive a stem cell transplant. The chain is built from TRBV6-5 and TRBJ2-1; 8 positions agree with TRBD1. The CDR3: CASRRDRRSSSYNEQFF. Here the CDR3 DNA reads TGTGCCAGCAGAAGGGACAGGAGGTCAAGCTCCTACAATGAGCAGTTCTTC.